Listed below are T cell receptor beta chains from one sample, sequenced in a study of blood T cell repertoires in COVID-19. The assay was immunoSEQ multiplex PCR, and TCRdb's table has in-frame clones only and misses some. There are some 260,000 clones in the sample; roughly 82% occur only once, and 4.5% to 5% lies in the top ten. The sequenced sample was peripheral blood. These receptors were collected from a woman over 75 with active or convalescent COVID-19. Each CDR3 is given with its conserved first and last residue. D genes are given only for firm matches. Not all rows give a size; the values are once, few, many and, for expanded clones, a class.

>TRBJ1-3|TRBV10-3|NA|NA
CAIRGQDGLSGNTIYF
TGTGCCATCAGAGGCCAAGACGGACTCTCTGGAAACACCATATATTTT
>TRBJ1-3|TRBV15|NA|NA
CATSRVGGPSGNTIYF
TGTGCCACCAGCAGAGTCGGGGGTCCTTCTGGAAACACCATATATTTT
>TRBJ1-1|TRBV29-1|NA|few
CSVQGSGTEAFF
TGCAGCGTGCAGGGGTCAGGCACTGAAGCTTTCTTT
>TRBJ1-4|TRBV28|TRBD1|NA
CASSPTTGANEKLFF
TGTGCCAGCAGTCCTACGACAGGGGCTAATGAAAAACTGTTTTTT
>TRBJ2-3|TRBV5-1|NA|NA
CASSLAETDTQYF
TGCGCCAGCAGCTTGGCAGAAACAGATACGCAGTATTTT
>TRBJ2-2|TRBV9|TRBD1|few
CASSGQGNTGELFF
TGTGCCAGCAGCGGACAGGGTAACACCGGGGAGCTGTTTTTT
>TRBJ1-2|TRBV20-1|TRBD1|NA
CKADRAYGYTF
TGCAAAGCCGACAGGGCCTATGGCTACACCTTC
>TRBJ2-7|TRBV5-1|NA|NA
CASSSHRDGAYEQYF
TGCGCCAGCAGCTCCCACAGGGATGGGGCCTACGAGCAGTACTTC
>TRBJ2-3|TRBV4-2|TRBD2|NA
CASSQGPLAGGLTDTQYF
TGTGCCAGCAGCCAAGGGCCACTAGCGGGGGGCCTCACAGATACGCAGTATTTT
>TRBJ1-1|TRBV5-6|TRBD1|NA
CASSRTGRGGEAFF
TGTGCCAGCAGCAGGACAGGGCGAGGGGGTGAAGCTTTCTTT
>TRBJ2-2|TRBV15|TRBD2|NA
CATSKETSGGSNTGELFF
TGTGCCACCAGCAAGGAGACTAGCGGGGGGTCGAACACCGGGGAGCTGTTTTTT
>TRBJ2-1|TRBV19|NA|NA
CASSIDGSDEQFF
TGTGCCAGTAGTATAGACGGTAGTGATGAGCAGTTCTTC
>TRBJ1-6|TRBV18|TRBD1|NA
CASSSDLDRGGSPLHF
TGTGCCAGCTCATCCGACCTGGACAGGGGTGGTTCACCCCTCCACTTT
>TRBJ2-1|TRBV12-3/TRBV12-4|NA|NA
CASSQDSPNEQFF
TGTGCCAGCAGCCAAGACAGTCCGAATGAGCAGTTCTTC
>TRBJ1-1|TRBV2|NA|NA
CASSAMRASMNTEAFF
TGTGCCAGCAGTGCCATGAGGGCTTCAATGAACACTGAAGCTTTCTTT
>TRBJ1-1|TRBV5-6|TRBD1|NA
CASSLQGAPYTEAFF
TGTGCCAGCAGCTTACAGGGGGCCCCCTACACTGAAGCTTTCTTT
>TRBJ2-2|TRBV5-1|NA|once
CASSEGANTGELFF
TGCGCCAGCAGCGAGGGGGCGAACACCGGGGAGCTGTTTTTT
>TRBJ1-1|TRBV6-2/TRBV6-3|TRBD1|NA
CASSYIRGQGMSSTEAFF
TGTGCCAGCAGTTACATTCGGGGACAGGGTATGTCTAGTACTGAAGCTTTCTTT